This T cell receptor (delta chain) was sequenced in a study of gamma-delta T cells after stem cell transplantation. On this clone itself: A far larger clone differs by one base, so this is likely a read error. The identical CDR3 is also encoded by other nucleotide sequences in the sample.

TCRdb re-processed the RT-PCR reads via CATT. The sample shows roughly 3,000 delta-chain clones, around 3.1% of them seen only once. Germline V CDR1 and CDR2: GEAIGNYY, EKD. The CDR3 runs 22 residues. Material for sequencing was gamma-delta T cells. The chain joins TRDV2 to TRDJ3, with D perhaps TRDD2 or TRDD3 (5 bases each). The TCR was taken from a human donor. It is not recorded whose cells these are; they may come from a transplant donor. This CDR3 is CACDPILPPEIPPSRDTRQMFF. CDR3 nucleotide sequence: TGTGCCTGTGACCCAATCCTGCCACCAGAGATACCCCCTTCAAGGGATACCCGACAGATGTTTTTC.